This TCR delta chain was captured in a study of gamma-delta chains in newborns, infants, children. Background on the study: Polyclonal expansion of innate γδ T cells after birth follows microbial exposure.

TCRdb reanalysed the reads with CATT. The sample has 2,000 to 3,000 delta-chain clones, 6.5% to 8% seen once; the top ten hold about an eighth. Regarding this clone: Translating this DNA gives a protein that differs at residue 4 from the TCRdb one, which belongs to a much larger clone; a read error is likely, and the protein shown is this translation.

The germline V and J ends were trimmed by 5 bases and 0 bases, with 10 bases remaining between them. The germline gives CDR1 GEAIGNYY, CDR2 EKD. The CDR3 is 16 amino acids. The clonotype was recovered from a child who was a newborn, infant or young child, either healthy, febrile or measles-vaccinated (not recorded which). Sequencing was done on a sample of blood. This chain links TRDV2 with TRDJ3; D gene ambiguous. CDR3 residues: CACGSIGSWDTRQMFF. As DNA, the CDR3 is TGTGCCTGTGGCAGTATAGGCTCCTGGGACACCCGACAGATGTTTTTC.